The rows below give T cell receptor beta chains drawn from one sample of a study of T cell repertoires in cytomegalovirus infection. TCRdb independently ran MiXCR on the reads; one entry per CDR3 protein. This table has approximately 500,000 distinct CDR3 sequences, about 11% appearing once. The sequenced sample was PBMCs. These receptors were taken from a human donor in good health (CMV status not recorded). Some clones in this sample may be carry-over from other donors' samples. CDR3s include the opening cysteine and the closing phenylalanine or tryptophan. Each record gives: D gene, J gene, V gene, clone size, CDR3 DNA, CDR3 protein. A D gene is named only where the DNA matches it firmly. Clone size is shown for a subset of rows, as once, few, many or a class of expanded clone.

D gene: .
J gene: TRBJ2-4
V gene: TRBV12-3/TRBV12-4
clone size: many
CDR3 DNA: TGTGCCAGCAGTTTATCGGGGTTTGGCAAAAACATTCAGTACTTC
CDR3 protein: CASSLSGFGKNIQYF

D gene: TRBD2
J gene: TRBJ2-3
V gene: TRBV7-9
clone size: many
CDR3 DNA: TGTGCCAGCAGCTTAGTTCCCGGAACTAGCGGGGTTTATGCGTCGGGGACAGATACGCAGTATTTT
CDR3 protein: CASSLVPGTSGVYASGTDTQYF

D gene: TRBD1
J gene: TRBJ2-1
V gene: TRBV11-2
clone size: many
CDR3 DNA: TGTGCCAGCAGCTTAGATCGCGGGACAGGCTACAATGAGCAGTTCTTC
CDR3 protein: CASSLDRGTGYNEQFF

D gene: .
J gene: TRBJ1-1
V gene: TRBV6-5
clone size: many
CDR3 DNA: TGTGCCAGCAGTTACGGGGGGGTCACTGAAGCTTTCTTT
CDR3 protein: CASSYGGVTEAFF

D gene: .
J gene: TRBJ2-1
V gene: TRBV24-1
clone size: many
CDR3 DNA: TGTGCCACCAGTGATTCAGGGAGCTCCTACAATGAGCAGTTCTTC
CDR3 protein: CATSDSGSSYNEQFF

D gene: .
J gene: TRBJ2-3
V gene: TRBV7-9
clone size: many
CDR3 DNA: TGTGCCAGCAGCTCCCCTCTACGAGATACGCAGTATTTT
CDR3 protein: CASSSPLRDTQYF

D gene: .
J gene: TRBJ2-7
V gene: TRBV6-2/TRBV6-3
clone size: many
CDR3 DNA: TGTGCCAGCAGTTACGCGGTGTCGGGGCAGTACTTC
CDR3 protein: CASSYAVSGQYF

D gene: TRBD2
J gene: TRBJ2-1
V gene: TRBV28
clone size: many
CDR3 DNA: TGTGCCAGCAGTGGACTCCCAGCGGGAGGACAAAACAATGAGCAGTTCTTC
CDR3 protein: CASSGLPAGGQNNEQFF

D gene: .
J gene: TRBJ2-1
V gene: TRBV5-5
clone size: many
CDR3 DNA: TGTGCCAGCAGCTCCCGTGACAATGAGCAGTTCTTC
CDR3 protein: CASSSRDNEQFF

D gene: .
J gene: TRBJ2-7
V gene: TRBV5-8
clone size: many
CDR3 DNA: TGTGCCAGCAGCCGTTATTCGGCAGGGGCGAGCTCCTACGAGCAGTACTTC
CDR3 protein: CASSRYSAGASSYEQYF

D gene: TRBD1
J gene: TRBJ2-1
V gene: TRBV6-1
clone size: many
CDR3 DNA: TGTGCCAGCAGTGAAATGACAGGGGTAGGGTCCTACAATGAGCAGTTCTTC
CDR3 protein: CASSEMTGVGSYNEQFF

D gene: .
J gene: TRBJ2-1
V gene: TRBV20-1
clone size: .
CDR3 DNA: TGCAGTGTTAGCCCGACCAATGAGCAGTTCTTC
CDR3 protein: CSVSPTNEQFF

D gene: .
J gene: TRBJ2-2
V gene: TRBV18
clone size: few
CDR3 DNA: TGTGCCAGCTCTGTTACTAGGGAGGCCACCGGGGAGCTGTTTTTT
CDR3 protein: CASSVTREATGELFF

D gene: .
J gene: TRBJ1-6
V gene: TRBV25-1
clone size: many
CDR3 DNA: TGTGCCAGCAGGGGTGGGCAGGGTGAAAATAATTCACCCCTCCACTTT
CDR3 protein: CASRGGQGENNSPLHF

D gene: .
J gene: TRBJ2-1
V gene: TRBV24-1
clone size: many
CDR3 DNA: TGTGCCACCAGTGATCCGGGGGACTTGCTGTCCTACAATGAGCAGTTCTTC
CDR3 protein: CATSDPGDLLSYNEQFF

D gene: .
J gene: TRBJ1-3
V gene: TRBV6-5
clone size: many
CDR3 DNA: TGTGCCAGCACCCCTGGCGGGGTAGGGGGAAACACCATATATTTT
CDR3 protein: CASTPGGVGGNTIYF

D gene: TRBD2
J gene: TRBJ2-3
V gene: TRBV19
clone size: .
CDR3 DNA: TGTGCCAGTAGCGCGGGAGTTTCAGATACGCAGTATTTT
CDR3 protein: CASSAGVSDTQYF

D gene: .
J gene: TRBJ1-2
V gene: TRBV11-2
clone size: many
CDR3 DNA: TGTGCCAGTTCCGGGACTCGCTATGGCTACACCTTC
CDR3 protein: CASSGTRYGYTF

D gene: .
J gene: TRBJ1-1
V gene: TRBV20-1
clone size: many
CDR3 DNA: TGCAGTGCTAGAGATGCCAGCATACCAACTGAAGCTTTCTTT
CDR3 protein: CSARDASIPTEAFF

D gene: .
J gene: TRBJ2-7
V gene: TRBV7-6
clone size: many
CDR3 DNA: TGTGCCAGCAGCCCCCGAGGGGGATCCTACGAGCAGTACTTC
CDR3 protein: CASSPRGGSYEQYF

D gene: TRBD2
J gene: TRBJ2-3
V gene: TRBV20-1
clone size: .
CDR3 DNA: TGCAGTGCTAGAGACCGGGGGGGAGCCACAGATACGCAGTATTTT
CDR3 protein: CSARDRGGATDTQYF

D gene: TRBD1
J gene: TRBJ1-1
V gene: TRBV7-9
clone size: few
CDR3 DNA: TGTGCCAGCAGCGCGACCGGGACAGGGAACTCAGAAGCTTTCTTT
CDR3 protein: CASSATGTGNSEAFF

D gene: .
J gene: TRBJ1-5
V gene: TRBV28
clone size: few
CDR3 DNA: TGTGCCAGCAGCCCCCCCCTGGGCCGGGTTTCCAATCAGCCCCAGCATTTT
CDR3 protein: CASSPPLGRVSNQPQHF

D gene: TRBD1
J gene: TRBJ1-5
V gene: TRBV12-5
clone size: .
CDR3 DNA: TGTGCTAGTGGCACGGTCGGACAGGGGATACCTCATCAGCCCCAGCATTTT
CDR3 protein: CASGTVGQGIPHQPQHF

D gene: .
J gene: TRBJ1-4
V gene: TRBV5-1
clone size: many
CDR3 DNA: TGCGCCAGCACCTCCTTCCCATCGGTTAATGAAAAACTGTTTTTT
CDR3 protein: CASTSFPSVNEKLFF

D gene: TRBD1
J gene: TRBJ1-2
V gene: TRBV6-4
clone size: few
CDR3 DNA: TGTGCCAGCAGCGCGACAGGGGCGGGAGGCTACACCTTC
CDR3 protein: CASSATGAGGYTF

D gene: .
J gene: TRBJ2-7
V gene: TRBV5-1
clone size: .
CDR3 DNA: TGCGCCAGCAGAATTCAAACCTCGGGGTACGAGCAGTACTTC
CDR3 protein: CASRIQTSGYEQYF

D gene: .
J gene: TRBJ1-3
V gene: TRBV18
clone size: .
CDR3 DNA: TGTGCCAGCTCACCACCCTCGCACTTGAGCTCTGGAAACACCATATATTTT
CDR3 protein: CASSPPSHLSSGNTIYF

D gene: .
J gene: TRBJ2-5
V gene: TRBV7-6
clone size: many
CDR3 DNA: TGTGCCAGCAGCCCCGAAGGGGGGACCCAGTACTTC
CDR3 protein: CASSPEGGTQYF

D gene: .
J gene: TRBJ1-2
V gene: TRBV18
clone size: many
CDR3 DNA: TGTGCCAGCTCACCACAGTTCTCAGGGGCGGATGGCTACACCTTC
CDR3 protein: CASSPQFSGADGYTF